These T cell receptor beta chains were read from a single sample in a study of blood T cell repertoires in COVID-19. Clones were read by immunoSEQ multiplex PCR, and TCRdb kept only the in-frame ones, dropping some. The repertoire consists of 120,000 to 150,000 clones, with 82% occurring once and the leading ten covering less than 5%. Sequencing input: peripheral blood. These receptors all come from a woman of 80 years or more with acute or convalescent COVID-19. CDR3s include the opening cysteine and the closing phenylalanine or tryptophan. A D gene is named only where the DNA matches it firmly. A clone size is listed for some rows: how often the clone was seen (once, few, many), or a class if it is expanded.

TRBV27	NA	TRBJ2-3	TRBD2	TGTGCCAGCATCCGACAGAGCGGGGGGGCCAAAGATACGCAGTATTTT	CASIRQSGGAKDTQYF
TRBV7-8	NA	TRBJ2-7	NA	TGTGCCAGCAGCCGAGAGGGCGGGGGCCTGACCTACGAGCAGTACTTC	CASSREGGGLTYEQYF
TRBV5-6	NA	TRBJ1-4	NA	TGTGCCAGCAGCTTGGACAGTGAAAATGAAAAACTGTTTTTT	CASSLDSENEKLFF
TRBV2	NA	TRBJ1-5	TRBD1	TGTGCCAGCAGTGTGGACAGGGCAACCCAGCATTTT	CASSVDRATQHF
TRBV5-1	once	TRBJ1-6	TRBD1	TGCGCCAGCAGTAGGGACAGGGCGAATTCACCCCTCCACTTT	CASSRDRANSPLHF
TRBV13	NA	TRBJ2-1	TRBD2	TGTGCCAGCAGCTTAGGGGTGGCGGGAGTGTACAATGAGCAGTTCTTC	CASSLGVAGVYNEQFF
TRBV2	NA	TRBJ2-1	TRBD1	TGTGCCAGCAGTGAAAACAGGGGAGTTGAGCAGTTCTTC	CASSENRGVEQFF
TRBV20-1	once	TRBJ1-1	NA	TGCAGTGCTAGTCACCAGGGAAGGGGTACTGAAGCTTTCTTT	CSASHQGRGTEAFF
TRBV10-3	NA	TRBJ1-2	NA	TGTGCCATCAGTGAGAGGGGCAACTATGGCTACACCTTC	CAISERGNYGYTF
TRBV2	NA	TRBJ2-5	TRBD2	TGTGCCAGCAGTGACTGGCGGGGGAAAACACAAGAGACCCAGTACTTC	CASSDWRGKTQETQYF
TRBV19	NA	TRBJ1-5	TRBD1	TGTGCCAGTAGTATACTCAAGACAGGGGATCAGCCCCAGCATTTT	CASSILKTGDQPQHF
TRBV27	once	TRBJ2-1	TRBD2	TGTGCCAGCAGCTACGGGACTAGCTCGGACAATGAGCAGTTCTTC	CASSYGTSSDNEQFF